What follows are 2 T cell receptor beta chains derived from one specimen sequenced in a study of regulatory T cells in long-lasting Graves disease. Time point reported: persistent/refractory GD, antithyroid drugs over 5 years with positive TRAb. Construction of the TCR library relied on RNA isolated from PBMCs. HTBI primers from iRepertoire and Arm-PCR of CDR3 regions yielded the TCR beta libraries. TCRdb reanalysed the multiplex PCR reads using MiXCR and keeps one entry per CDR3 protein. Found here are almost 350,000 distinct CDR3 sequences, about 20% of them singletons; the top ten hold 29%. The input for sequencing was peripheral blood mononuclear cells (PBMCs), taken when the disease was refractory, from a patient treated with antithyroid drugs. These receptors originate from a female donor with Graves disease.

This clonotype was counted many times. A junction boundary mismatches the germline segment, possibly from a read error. The CDR3 DNA reads TGTGCCAGCAGCGTCTTGGGACAGGGAAGTTTCTTC. Protein: CASSVLGQGSFF. The chain links TRBV3-1 to TRBJ2-7; 9 bases line up with TRBD1. Germline CDR1 LGHDT, CDR2 YNNKEL (reference sequence). The CDR3 loop spans 12 amino acids.

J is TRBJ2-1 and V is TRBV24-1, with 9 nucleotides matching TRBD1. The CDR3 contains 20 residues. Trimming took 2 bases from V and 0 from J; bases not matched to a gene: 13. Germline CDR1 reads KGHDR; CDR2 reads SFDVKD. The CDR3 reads CATSDSPGQGIAGSYNEQFF. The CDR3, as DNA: TGTGCCACCAGTGATTCCCCGGGACAGGGAATAGCGGGCTCCTACAATGAGCAGTTCTTC.